This T cell receptor beta chain was identified during a study of early T cells in non-severe SARS-CoV-2 infection. V lost 10 bases, J lost 7 bases, and 17 bases lay in between. CDR3 size: 13 residues. Unique molecular identifiers were affixed to single, distinct cDNA molecules. From the 5' RACE reads, TCRdb called clonotypes with MiXCR, one entry per CDR3 protein. The data show around 76,000 distinct CDR3 sequences, with 10% to 15% seen just once and about 3.9% held by the top ten. This clonotype has a count of ten or more. The chain links TRBV12-3 or TRBV12-4 to TRBJ1-5; D perhaps matches TRBD1 (5 bases). The sequenced material came from whole blood. The clonotype comes from an adult who was a healthcare worker with PCR-confirmed SARS-CoV-2 infection or an uninfected control (not recorded which). CDR3 region: CATRQGAGQPQHF. For the CDR3, the DNA is TGTGCCACCAGGCAGGGTGCGGGCCAGCCCCAGCATTTT.